A selection of T cell receptor beta chains follows, all from one sample in a study of blood T cell repertoires in COVID-19. The repertoire was sequenced with immunoSEQ multiplex PCR; TCRdb's copy has only in-frame clones and lacks some. The sample contains tens of thousands of clones, 81% of which appear only once. The sample comprised peripheral blood. Source of these receptors: an elderly man with acute or convalescent COVID-19. Both conserved end residues are part of each CDR3. A D gene is named only where the DNA matches it firmly. Size tells how often a clone was seen (once, few, many) or the class of an expanded clone, and some rows leave it out.

d_gene,v_gene,j_gene,abundance,CDR3nt,CDR3aa
TRBD1,TRBV4-1,TRBJ2-5,.,TGCGCCAGCAGCCACATTCCGGGACAGGGTCGAGAGACCCAGTACTTC,CASSHIPGQGRETQYF
TRBD1,TRBV6-6,TRBJ1-5,.,TGTGCCAGCACCGACAGGGGCCATAGCAATCAGCCCCAGCATTTT,CASTDRGHSNQPQHF
TRBD2,TRBV28,TRBJ2-1,.,TGTGCCAGCAGTTTCGCGGGAGGCTCCTACAATGAGCAGTTCTTC,CASSFAGGSYNEQFF
.,TRBV29-1,TRBJ2-2,.,TGCAGCGTCGTGACAATCTCGAACACCGGGGAGCTGTTTTTT,CSVVTISNTGELFF
.,TRBV11-3,TRBJ2-7,.,TGTGCCAGCAGCCCAACCGGAGGCGGTCCTTACGAGCAGTACTTC,CASSPTGGGPYEQYF
TRBD1,TRBV14,TRBJ2-7,.,TGTGCCAGCAGCCTCCGACAGGGGGCTATTATCTACGAGCAGTACTTC,CASSLRQGAIIYEQYF
.,TRBV6-5,TRBJ1-2,few,TGTGCCAGCAGTTTCCGACAGGTCGTTAACTATGGCTACACCTTC,CASSFRQVVNYGYTF
TRBD2,TRBV28,TRBJ2-1,.,TGTGCCAGCAGTTTAGGGGCTAGCGGGAGGAGGTACAATGAGCAGTTCTTC,CASSLGASGRRYNEQFF
TRBD1,TRBV5-8,TRBJ1-3,.,TGTGCCAGCAGCATAACCGGGACAGGGAAGGGAAACACCATATATTTT,CASSITGTGKGNTIYF
TRBD1,TRBV28,TRBJ1-4,.,TGTGCCAGCGAGGGACAGGGTATTGAAAAACTGTTTTTT,CASEGQGIEKLFF
.,TRBV7-7,TRBJ2-7,.,TGTGCTAGCAGCTTAGCCCATTCCTACGAGCAGTACTTC,CASSLAHSYEQYF
.,TRBV21-1,TRBJ2-2,.,TGTGCCAGGGAGAAGCGCCTCTTCACCGGGGAGCTGTTTTTT,CAREKRLFTGELFF
TRBD1,TRBV28,TRBJ1-3,once,TGTGCCAGCAGTATAAACAGGGGGCGCGCTGGAAACACCATATATTTT,CASSINRGRAGNTIYF
TRBD1,TRBV19,TRBJ1-1,.,TGTGCCAGTAGTATAAGAGGACAGGGAGTGAACACTGAAGCTTTCTTT,CASSIRGQGVNTEAFF
TRBD2,TRBV11-3,TRBJ2-1,.,TGTGCCAGCAGCTTTCGGGCGGGAGGGCCCAAGAATGAGCAGTTCTTC,CASSFRAGGPKNEQFF
TRBD1,TRBV7-9,TRBJ1-1,.,TGTGCCAGCAGCTTAGTCTCCAGGGGGCCCACTGAAGCTTTCTTT,CASSLVSRGPTEAFF
.,TRBV19,TRBJ1-2,.,TGTGCCAGTAGCCAAACTTCTCTGGGGAGCGGGGGCTACACCTTC,CASSQTSLGSGGYTF
.,TRBV2,TRBJ2-5,.,TGTGCCAGCAGTTTAAGGACAGAAGAGACCCAGTACTTC,CASSLRTEETQYF
.,TRBV19,TRBJ1-1,.,TGTGCCAGTAGTATAACCAGGGACACTGAAGCTTTCTTT,CASSITRDTEAFF
.,TRBV2,TRBJ1-2,.,TGTGCCAGCAACACAGTTCCTAACTATGGCTACACCTTC,CASNTVPNYGYTF
TRBD2,TRBV19,TRBJ2-1,.,TGTGCCAGTAGTAGGCTAGCGGGACCTACCTACAATGAGCAGTTCTTC,CASSRLAGPTYNEQFF
.,TRBV6-1,TRBJ1-2,.,TGTGCCAGCAGTGAAGGCGAGGTATATGGCTACACCTTC,CASSEGEVYGYTF
TRBD1,TRBV3-1/TRBV3-2,TRBJ1-3,once,TGTGCCAGCAGCGACGGACAGGCCAGTCCTGGAAACACCATATATTTT,CASSDGQASPGNTIYF
TRBD2,TRBV27,TRBJ2-2,few,TGTGCCAGCAGTTCCCCCATAGGGGGCGGGAGGGGGTCCGGGGAGCTGTTTTTT,CASSSPIGGGRGSGELFF
.,TRBV20-1,TRBJ1-1,many,TGCAGTGCGGGCCCTCAGCTTGAAGCTTTCTTT,CSAGPQLEAFF
TRBD2,TRBV5-1,TRBJ2-1,.,TGCGCCAGCAGCAAGGCCCCGACTAGCGGGTACAATGAGCAGTTCTTC,CASSKAPTSGYNEQFF
TRBD2,TRBV5-4,TRBJ2-4,.,TGTGCCAGCAGCTTGGCGGGGGGGCGGATTCGGGACATTCAGTACTTC,CASSLAGGRIRDIQYF
.,TRBV5-1,TRBJ2-5,.,TGCGCCAGCAGCTCGGGGTTCCAAGAGACCCAGTACTTC,CASSSGFQETQYF
TRBD1,TRBV5-1,TRBJ2-2,.,TGCGCCAGCAGCTTGAGGACAGGGGTCCCCGGGGAGCTGTTTTTT,CASSLRTGVPGELFF
TRBD1,TRBV7-6,TRBJ2-2,few,TGTGCCAGCATCCAAGGGACAGGGAACACCGGGGAGCTGTTTTTT,CASIQGTGNTGELFF
TRBD1,TRBV7-9,TRBJ2-5,.,TGTGCCAGCAGCTTCGGGACAGGGGAGGAGACCCAGTACTTC,CASSFGTGEETQYF
TRBD2,TRBV20-1,TRBJ2-7,once,TGCAGTGCTAGTAGCGGGAGGGGGTCCTACGAGCAGTACTTC,CSASSGRGSYEQYF
.,TRBV6-5,TRBJ2-7,.,TGTGCCAGCGGATCCCTAGGAGAAGAGCAGTACTTC,CASGSLGEEQYF
TRBD1,TRBV6-6,TRBJ2-3,few,TGTGCCAGCAGTATTCCGGGACAGGGATCGACAGATACGCAGTATTTT,CASSIPGQGSTDTQYF
TRBD1,TRBV28,TRBJ1-5,.,TGTGCCAGCAGCCGACAGGGGACTTATAGCAATCAGCCCCAGCATTTT,CASSRQGTYSNQPQHF
.,TRBV9,TRBJ2-7,.,TGTGCCAGCAGCGTAGGGGCAGCTATTTCCTACGAGCAGTACTTC,CASSVGAAISYEQYF
.,TRBV5-6,TRBJ2-3,once,TGTGCCAGCAGCTCCTGGCCGGGAGCCACAGATACGCAGTATTTT,CASSSWPGATDTQYF
.,TRBV27,TRBJ1-4,.,TGTGCCAGCAGTCCTACAGGCAATCCAAATGAAAAACTGTTTTTT,CASSPTGNPNEKLFF
TRBD1,TRBV3-1/TRBV3-2,TRBJ1-4,.,TGTGCCAGCAGCCAATCGACAGGGGAGTACGAAAAACTGTTTTTT,CASSQSTGEYEKLFF
.,TRBV11-2,TRBJ2-3,.,TGTGCCAGCAGCCCCTTAGTATCCGCCACAGATACGCAGTATTTT,CASSPLVSATDTQYF
.,TRBV5-8,TRBJ1-6,.,TGTGCCAGCAGCTTTCGACAGAGAATTTATTCACCCCTCCACTTT,CASSFRQRIYSPLHF
.,TRBV27,TRBJ2-1,.,TGTGCCAGCAGTTCGGGACTGGCACGCTCCTACAATGAGCAGTTCTTC,CASSSGLARSYNEQFF
.,TRBV4-3,TRBJ1-1,few,TGCGCCAGCAGCCAAGATTACCAGCGGAACACTGAAGCTTTCTTT,CASSQDYQRNTEAFF
.,TRBV19,TRBJ2-6,few,TGTGCCAGTAGACCCGTAGTCTCGTCCGGGGCCAACGTCCTGACTTTC,CASRPVVSSGANVLTF
TRBD1,TRBV6-5,TRBJ1-2,few,TGTGCCAGCAGTAACCGGGACAGGGGAACTTATGGCTACACCTTC,CASSNRDRGTYGYTF
TRBD1,TRBV6-5,TRBJ1-2,.,TGTGCCAGTCAAGACAGGGGGTTTAACTATGGCTACACCTTC,CASQDRGFNYGYTF
.,TRBV7-2,TRBJ2-7,.,TGTGCCAGCAGCTTAGCGAGGTCCTACGAGCAGTACTTC,CASSLARSYEQYF
.,TRBV5-1,TRBJ1-1,.,TGCGCCAGCAGCTCCATTGGGGGGGAGAACACTGAAGCTTTCTTT,CASSSIGGENTEAFF
TRBD1,TRBV29-1,TRBJ1-6,few,TGCAGCGTTAAGGACAGGGGGCCCTCACCCCTCCACTTT,CSVKDRGPSPLHF